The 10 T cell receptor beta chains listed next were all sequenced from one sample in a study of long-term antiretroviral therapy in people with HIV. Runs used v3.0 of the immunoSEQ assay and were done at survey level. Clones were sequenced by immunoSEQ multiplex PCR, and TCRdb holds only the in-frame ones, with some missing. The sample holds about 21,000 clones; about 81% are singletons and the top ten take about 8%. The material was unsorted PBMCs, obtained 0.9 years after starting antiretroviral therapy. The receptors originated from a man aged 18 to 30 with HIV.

In DNA form, the CDR3 reads TGTGCCAGCAGCCGCATTGGAACGCAGTATTTT. Translating it yields CASSRIGTQYF. The rearrangement uses TRBV5-5 and TRBJ2-3; D is undetermined. From germline, CDR1 is SGHKS and CDR2 YYEKEE (reference sequence). The CDR3 totals 11 residues. The V end lost 4 bases, the J end lost 9 bases, and 9 bases lay between the germline ends. Complete variable domain (other parts from reference TRBV5-5 and TRBJ2-3): DAGVTQSPTHLIKTRGQQVTLRCSPISGHKSVSWYQQVLGQGPQFIFQYYEKEERGRGNFPDRFSARQFPNYSSELNVNALLLGDSALYLCASSRIGTQYFGPGTRLTVL.

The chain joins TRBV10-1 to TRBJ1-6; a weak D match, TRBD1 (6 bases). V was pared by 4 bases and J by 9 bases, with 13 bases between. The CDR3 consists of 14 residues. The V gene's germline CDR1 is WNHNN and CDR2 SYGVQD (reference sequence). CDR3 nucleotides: TGCGCCAGCAGTGCCCACTCAGGGGCTTCACCCCTCCACTTT. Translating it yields CASSAHSGASPLHF.

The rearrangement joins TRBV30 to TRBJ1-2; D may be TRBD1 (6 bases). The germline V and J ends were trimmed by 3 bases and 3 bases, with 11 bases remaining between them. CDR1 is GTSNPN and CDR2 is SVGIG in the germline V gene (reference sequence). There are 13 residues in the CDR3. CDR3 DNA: TGTGCCTGGAGCCCCAGGGGATACTATGGCTACACCTTC. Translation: CAWSPRGYYGYTF.

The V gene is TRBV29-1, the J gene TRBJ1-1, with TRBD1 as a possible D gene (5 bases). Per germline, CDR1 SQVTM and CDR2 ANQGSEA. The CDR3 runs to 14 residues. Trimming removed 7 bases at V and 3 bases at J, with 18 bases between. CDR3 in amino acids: CSAADHGGDTEAFF. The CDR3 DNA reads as TGCAGCGCCGCGGACCACGGAGGGGACACTGAAGCTTTCTTT.

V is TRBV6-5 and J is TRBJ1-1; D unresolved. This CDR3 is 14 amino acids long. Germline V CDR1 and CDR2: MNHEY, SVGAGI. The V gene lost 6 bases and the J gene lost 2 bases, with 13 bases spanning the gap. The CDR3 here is CASRPTAYNTEAFF. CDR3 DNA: TGTGCCAGCAGACCGACTGCCTATAACACTGAAGCTTTCTTT.

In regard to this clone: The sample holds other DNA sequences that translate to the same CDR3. In nucleotides, the CDR3 is TGTGCCAGCAGCTCCAGGGGAAATGAGCAGTTCTTC. It codes for CASSSRGNEQFF. The chain uses TRBV7-9 and TRBJ2-1; perhaps TRBD1 as D (6 bases). The CDR3 spans 12 residues. Germline V gene lookup returns CDR1 SEHNR and CDR2 FQNEAQ (reference sequence). V shed 4 bases and J shed 7 bases, with 8 bases lying between them.

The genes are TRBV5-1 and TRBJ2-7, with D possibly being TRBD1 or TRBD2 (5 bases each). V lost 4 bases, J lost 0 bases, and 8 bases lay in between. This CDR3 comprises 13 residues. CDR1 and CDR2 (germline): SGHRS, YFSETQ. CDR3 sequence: CASSRGDSYEQYF. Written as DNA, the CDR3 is TGCGCCAGCAGCAGGGGAGACTCCTACGAGCAGTACTTC. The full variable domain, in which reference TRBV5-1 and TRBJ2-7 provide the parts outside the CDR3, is KAGVTQTPRYLIKTRGQQVTLSCSPISGHRSVSWYQQTPGQGLQFLFEYFSETQRNKGNFPGRFSGRQFSNSRSEMNVSTLELGDSALYLCASSRGDSYEQYFGPGTRLTVT.

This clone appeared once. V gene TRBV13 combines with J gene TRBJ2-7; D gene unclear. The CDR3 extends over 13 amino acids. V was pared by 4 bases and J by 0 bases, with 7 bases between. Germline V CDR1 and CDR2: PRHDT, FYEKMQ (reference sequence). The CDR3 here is CASSSSLSYEQYV. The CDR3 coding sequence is TGTGCCAGCAGCTCCAGTCTCTCCTACGAGCAGTACGTC.

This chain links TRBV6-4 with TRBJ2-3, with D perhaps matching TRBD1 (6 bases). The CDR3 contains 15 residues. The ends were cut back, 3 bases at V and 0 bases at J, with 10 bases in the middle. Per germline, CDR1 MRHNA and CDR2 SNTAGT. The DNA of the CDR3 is TGTGCCAGCAGTGAGAAAGGGGGTAGCACAGATACGCAGTATTTT. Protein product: CASSEKGGSTDTQYF.

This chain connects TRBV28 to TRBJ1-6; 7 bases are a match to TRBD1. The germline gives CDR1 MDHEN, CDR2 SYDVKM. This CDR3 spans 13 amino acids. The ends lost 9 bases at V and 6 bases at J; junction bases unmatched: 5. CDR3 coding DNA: TGTGCCAGTGAGGGACAGTTTAATTCACCCCTCCACTTT. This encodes CASEGQFNSPLHF. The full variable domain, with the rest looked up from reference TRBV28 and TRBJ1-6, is DVKVTQSSRYLVKRTGEKVFLECVQDMDHENMFWYRQDPGLGLRLIYFSYDVKMKEKGDIPEGYSVSREKKERFSLILESASTNQTSMYLCASEGQFNSPLHFGNGTRLTVT.